The present T cell receptor (beta chain) was sequenced within a study of naive and memory T cell subsets. The study's findings and limits: The power law exponent of TCR abundance differed between naive and memory cells. A few larger clonotypes appeared in naive repertoires, especially CD8, possibly memory cells re-expressing CD45RA.

Concerning this clonotype: Its antigen is still unknown.

The beta constant-region primer was an equimolar mix of two oligonucleotides covering TRBC1 and TRBC2. Four rounds of PCR amplified the ligated cDNA using nested alpha and beta constant-region primers plus SP2. The cDNA 3' end received a ligated single-stranded oligonucleotide carrying the SP2 primer and a 12-nucleotide UMI. MiXCR, applied by TCRdb to the UMI-ligation and nested PCR reads, yields one record per CDR3 protein. The repertoire holds some 110,000 distinct CDR3 sequences, with more than 14% as singletons. The CDR3 consists of 13 residues. The V and J ends lost 3 bases and 5 bases respectively, with 8 bases between them. Germline V gene data show CDR1 as LNHNV and CDR2 as YYDKDF (reference sequence).

The chain links TRBV15 to TRBJ1-5; D remains unclear. The receptor comes from a human donor in good health. What was sequenced was naive CD8+ T cells from blood. The CDR3 DNA sequence: TGTGCCACCAGCAGGGCGTGGGATCAGCCCCAGCATTTT. Translating it yields CATSRAWDQPQHF.